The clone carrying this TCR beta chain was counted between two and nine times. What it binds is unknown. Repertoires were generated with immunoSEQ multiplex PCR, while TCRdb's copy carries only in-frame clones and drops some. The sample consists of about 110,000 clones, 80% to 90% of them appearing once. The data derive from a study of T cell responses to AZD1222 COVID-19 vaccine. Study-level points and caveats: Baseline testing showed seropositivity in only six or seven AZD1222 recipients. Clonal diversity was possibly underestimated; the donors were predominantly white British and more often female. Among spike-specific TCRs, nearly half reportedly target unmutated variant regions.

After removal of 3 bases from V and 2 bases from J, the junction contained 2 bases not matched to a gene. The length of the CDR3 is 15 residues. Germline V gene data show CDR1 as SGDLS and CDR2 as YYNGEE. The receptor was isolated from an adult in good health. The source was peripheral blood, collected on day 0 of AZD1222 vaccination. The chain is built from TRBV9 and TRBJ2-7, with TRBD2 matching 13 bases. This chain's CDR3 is CASSAGTSGAYEQYF. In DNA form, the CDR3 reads TGTGCCAGCAGCGCCGGGACTAGCGGGGCCTACGAGCAGTACTTC.